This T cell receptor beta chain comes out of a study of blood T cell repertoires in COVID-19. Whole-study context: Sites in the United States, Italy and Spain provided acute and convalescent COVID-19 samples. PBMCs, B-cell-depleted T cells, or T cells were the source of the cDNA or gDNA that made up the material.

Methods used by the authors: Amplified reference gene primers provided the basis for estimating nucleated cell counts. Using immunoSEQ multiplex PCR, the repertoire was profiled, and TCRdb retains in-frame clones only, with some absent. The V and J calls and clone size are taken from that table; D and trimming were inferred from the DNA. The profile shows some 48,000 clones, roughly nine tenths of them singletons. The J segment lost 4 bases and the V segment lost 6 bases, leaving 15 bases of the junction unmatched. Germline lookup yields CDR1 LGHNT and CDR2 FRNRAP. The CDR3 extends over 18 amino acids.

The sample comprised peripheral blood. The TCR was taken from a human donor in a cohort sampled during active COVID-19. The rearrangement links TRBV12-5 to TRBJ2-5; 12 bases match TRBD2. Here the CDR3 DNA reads TGTGCTAGTGGATTGTATCTAGCGGGAGGGCGTATCGGAGAGACCCAGTACTTC. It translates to CASGLYLAGGRIGETQYF.